A single sample is the source of the 25 T cell receptor beta chains below, sequenced in a study of blood T cell repertoires in COVID-19. Here immunoSEQ multiplex PCR was the method, and the copy in TCRdb shows in-frame clones only, minus some. This sample yields roughly 200,000 clones, of which 82% are seen a single time; roughly 8.2% belongs to the top ten. Source material: peripheral blood. The receptor set was obtained from a woman older than 75 with COVID-19, enrolled during active disease.

This clone was found a few times. The gene calls are TRBV2 and TRBJ1-6, with 11 bases fitting TRBD1. Germline V gives CDR1 SNHLY, CDR2 FYNNEI. V trimming: 8 bases; J trimming: 7 bases; junction bases outside the gene matches: 13. The length of the CDR3 is 17 residues. CDR3 DNA: TGTGCCAGCCGGACAGGGGGCGTTCGTTCGGGAAATTCACCCCTCCACTTT. Translated: CASRTGGVRSGNSPLHF.

This chain joins TRBV11-2 and TRBJ2-7, with D perhaps matching TRBD1 (6 bases). The V gene's germline CDR1 is SGHAT and CDR2 FQNNGV. V gave up 5 bases and J gave up 2 bases, with 13 bases separating them. The CDR3 is 14 amino acids. DNA of the CDR3: TGTGCCAGCAGCCTAACATGGACAGCCTACGAGCAGTACTTC. This gives the protein CASSLTWTAYEQYF.

The chain carries TRBV7-9 and TRBJ2-7; 7 bases fit TRBD1. The CDR3 loop spans 13 amino acids. The ends lost 4 bases at V and 2 bases at J; junction bases unmatched: 2. Germline CDR1 and CDR2: SEHNR and FQNEAQ (reference sequence). CDR3 in amino acids: CASSSTGPYEQYF. As DNA, the CDR3 is TGTGCCAGCAGCTCGACAGGGCCCTACGAGCAGTACTTC.

The chain couples TRBV18 to TRBJ1-2; the D is unclear. Trimming removed 2 bases from V and 2 bases from J, with 9 bases in between. Germline V CDR1 and CDR2: KGHSH, LQKENI. The CDR3 contains 14 residues. DNA for the CDR3: TGTGCCAGCTCACCAGCGGACTTGAACTATGGCTACACCTTC. Residues: CASSPADLNYGYTF.

The V gene is TRBV5-6, the J gene TRBJ1-2, with 7 bases fitting TRBD1. V lost 0 bases, J lost 2 bases, and 4 bases stayed unmatched. The CDR3 has 15 residues. The germline gives CDR1 SGHDT, CDR2 YYEEEE. CDR3 sequence reads: CASSLDATGNYGYTF. The DNA for the CDR3 is TGTGCCAGCAGCTTGGACGCGACAGGGAACTATGGCTACACCTTC.

V is TRBV7-2 and J is TRBJ2-2; TRBD1 matches at 7 bases. The germline V gene has CDR1 SGHTA and CDR2 FQGNSA. With 8 bases clipped from V and 2 bases from J, the junction kept 2 bases outside the gene matches. The CDR3 extends over 13 amino acids. The CDR3 DNA sequence: TGTGCCAGCCGACAGGGAAACACCGGGGAGCTGTTTTTT. Translating gives CASRQGNTGELFF.

The rearrangement links TRBV13 to TRBJ1-1; no clear D gene. Looked up from germline, CDR1 is PRHDT and CDR2 is FYEKMQ (reference sequence). V was cut by 3 bases and J by 2 bases, with 10 bases left in between. This CDR3 is built from 14 residues. CDR3 sequence: CASSFMRGNTEAFF. In nucleotides, the CDR3 is TGTGCCAGCAGCTTTATGCGGGGAAACACTGAAGCTTTCTTT.

The chain couples TRBV7-3 to TRBJ2-3, with TRBD1 matching 7 bases. This CDR3 is built from 14 residues. Germline trimming cut 0 bases from V and 3 bases from J; bases unmatched to any gene: 0. Germline CDR1 is SGHTA and CDR2 is FQGTGA. CDR3 protein: CASSLTRGTDTQYF. The CDR3 bases are TGTGCCAGCAGCTTAACCAGGGGGACAGATACGCAGTATTTT.

V is TRBV7-9 and J is TRBJ2-5; 15 nucleotides match TRBD2. This CDR3 has 16 residues. Germline V lookup: CDR1 SEHNR, CDR2 FQNEAQ (reference sequence). With 2 bases clipped from V and 4 bases from J, the junction kept 2 bases outside the gene matches. The CDR3 nucleotides are TGTGCCAGCAGCTTAAAGGGACTAGCGGGAGGAGAGACCCAGTACTTC. Protein: CASSLKGLAGGETQYF.

V and J are TRBV18 and TRBJ2-4; the D gene is possibly TRBD1 (5 bases). There are 13 residues in the CDR3. CDR1 is KGHSH and CDR2 is LQKENI in the germline V gene. Trimming stripped 0 bases from V and 6 bases from J, with 6 bases between. CDR3 DNA sequence: TGTGCCAGCTCACCACCGGGGCCAAACATTCAGTACTTC. It is translated as CASSPPGPNIQYF.

V and J are TRBV6-4 and TRBJ2-3; 8 nucleotides match TRBD2. The CDR3 sequence is 15 residues long. Germline lookup yields CDR1 MRHNA and CDR2 SNTAGT. The junction had 9 bases not matched to a gene; V was cut back by 5 bases and J by 5 bases. The CDR3 DNA reads TGTGCCAGCAGTCCTACGGCGGGAGGTAAAGATACGCAGTATTTT. This gives the protein CASSPTAGGKDTQYF.

The chain uses TRBV25-1 and TRBJ2-6; 9 bases match TRBD1. The CDR3 is made up of 17 amino acids. Germline V gene lookup returns CDR1 MGHDK and CDR2 SYGVNS. V was pared by 6 bases and J by 0 bases, with 6 bases of the junction left unmatched. CDR3 residues: CASRAGQGHSGANVLTF. The CDR3 DNA sequence: TGTGCCAGCAGGGCGGGACAGGGCCACTCTGGGGCCAACGTCCTGACTTTC. Looking up the rest from reference TRBV25-1 and TRBJ2-6 gives the full variable domain: EADIYQTPRYLVIGTGKKITLECSQTMGHDKMYWYQQDPGMELHLIHYSYGVNSTEKGDLSSESTVSRIRTEHFPLTLESARPSHTSQYLCASRAGQGHSGANVLTFGAGSRLTVL.

The chain employs TRBV28 and TRBJ2-5, with 8 bases fitting TRBD2. Trimming removed 5 bases from V and 4 bases from J; junction bases left unmatched: 0. CDR3 length equals 12 residues. Germline V gene data show CDR1 as MDHEN and CDR2 as SYDVKM. Written as DNA, the CDR3 is TGTGCCAGCAGTGGGACTAGAGAGACCCAGTACTTC. Encoded protein: CASSGTRETQYF. Combining the CDR3 with reference TRBV28 and TRBJ2-5 gives the whole variable domain DVKVTQSSRYLVKRTGEKVFLECVQDMDHENMFWYRQDPGLGLRLIYFSYDVKMKEKGDIPEGYSVSREKKERFSLILESASTNQTSMYLCASSGTRETQYFGPGTRLLVL.

This clone showed up just once. The chain links TRBV7-6 to TRBJ2-1; 9 nucleotides match TRBD2. V lost 4 bases, J lost 2 bases, and 6 bases stayed unmatched. CDR1 is SGHVS and CDR2 is FNYEAQ in the germline V gene. The CDR3 has 16 amino acids. For the CDR3, the DNA is TGTGCCAGCAGCTCAAATCCTAGCGGGACCTACAATGAGCAGTTCTTC. Protein product: CASSSNPSGTYNEQFF.

The chain is built from TRBV5-6 and TRBJ1-4; D gene unclear. Trimming took off 2 bases at V and 7 bases at J, with 15 bases between the two ends. Germline V gene data show CDR1 as SGHDT and CDR2 as YYEEEE. The CDR3 sequence is 15 residues long. The CDR3 DNA reads as TGTGCCAGCAGCTTAATTTGGACGGGGAGTGAAAAACTGTTTTTT. Its translation is CASSLIWTGSEKLFF.

This chain joins TRBV28 and TRBJ2-7; 8 bases line up with TRBD1. J gave up 4 bases and V 8 bases, and 10 bases lay outside the gene matches. Per germline, CDR1 MDHEN and CDR2 SYDVKM. CDR3 length equals 14 residues. CDR3 sequence (DNA): TGTGCCAGCTTAGCAGGGGGCCCATCTTACGAGCAGTACTTC. Translated: CASLAGGPSYEQYF.

This chain connects TRBV20-1 to TRBJ1-2; D unclear. Trimming left V 6 bases short and J 5 bases short, with 10 bases between. The CDR3 is made up of 11 amino acids. CDR1 is DFQATT and CDR2 is SNEGSKA in the germline V gene (reference sequence). DNA for the CDR3: TGCAGTGCGGTGGCGGGGTATGGCTACACCTTC. Translation gives CSAVAGYGYTF.

The chain recombines TRBV18 with TRBJ1-3; D perhaps matches TRBD1 (6 bases). V lost 5 bases and J lost 0, with 11 bases in between. Germline V gene lookup returns CDR1 KGHSH and CDR2 LQKENI. This CDR3 comprises 15 residues. The CDR3 DNA is TGTGCCAGCTCAAAAGGGGACACCTCTGGAAACACCATATATTTT. Its translation: CASSKGDTSGNTIYF.

J is TRBJ2-7 and V is TRBV11-2; 8 bases map to TRBD1. The CDR3 runs 12 residues. J was trimmed by 5 bases and V by 4 bases; bases with no gene match: 1. The germline gives CDR1 SGHAT, CDR2 FQNNGV. CDR3 protein: CASSSGGHEQYF. CDR3 in DNA: TGTGCCAGCAGCTCAGGGGGCCACGAGCAGTACTTC.

The chain joins TRBV27 to TRBJ1-2; unclear D gene. Trimming shortened V by 5 bases and J by 2 bases, and 21 bases separated the two germline ends. In germline, CDR1 is MNHEY, CDR2 SMNVEV (reference sequence). The CDR3 contains 17 residues. The CDR3 loop reads CASSPTPLRGGNYGYTF. The DNA of the CDR3 is TGTGCCAGCAGTCCTACGCCACTCCGCGGAGGGAACTATGGCTACACCTTC.

The chain links TRBV5-1 to TRBJ2-3; TRBD2 aligns across 7 bases. Per germline, CDR1 SGHRS and CDR2 YFSETQ. CDR3 length: 14 residues. The V segment lost 5 bases and the J segment 2 bases; nucleotides outside the gene matches: 5. The CDR3 nucleotides read TGCGCCAGCAGTGGCGGGGGTCCCACAGATACGCAGTATTTT. Protein product: CASSGGGPTDTQYF.

This chain connects TRBV12-3 or TRBV12-4 to TRBJ2-2, with D uncertain. This CDR3 comprises 13 residues. V was trimmed by 2 bases and J by 8 bases, leaving 9 bases between them. Here the CDR3 DNA reads TGTGCCAGCAGTTTAATACTTACGGGGGAGCTGTTTTTT. Amino acids: CASSLILTGELFF.

V and J are TRBV28 and TRBJ2-5, with no clear D. The CDR3 length is 13 residues. The V gene lost 8 bases and the J gene lost 4 bases, with 14 bases spanning the gap. CDR1 and CDR2 from the germline V gene are MDHEN and SYDVKM. The CDR3 here is CASGLGVIETQYF. As DNA, the CDR3 is TGTGCCAGCGGCCTAGGAGTGATAGAGACCCAGTACTTC.

The V call is TRBV25-1, the J call TRBJ2-2; D is perhaps TRBD1 (5 bases). V lost 0 bases, J lost 7 bases, and 9 bases lay in between. Germline assignment: CDR1 MGHDK and CDR2 SYGVNS. CDR3 length: 14 residues. CDR3 nucleotide sequence: TGTGCCAGCAGTGAATACACAGGCCACGGGGAGCTGTTTTTT. This codes for CASSEYTGHGELFF.

This chain links TRBV11-3 with TRBJ2-6; D is uncertain. This CDR3 is built from 15 residues. V lost 6 bases and J lost 0, with 9 bases in between. CDR1 is SGHNT and CDR2 is YENEEA in the germline V gene. CDR3 loop: CASSQSGSGANVLTF. DNA of the CDR3: TGTGCCAGCAGTCAGTCTGGCTCTGGGGCCAACGTCCTGACTTTC.